This is a list of T cell receptor beta chains from one sample in a study of radiotherapy plus CTLA-4 blockade in lung cancer. TCRdb keeps only in-frame clones here, not all; method: immunoSEQ multiplex PCR. The sample carries roughly 90,000 clones, around 90% recorded once. The sequenced sample was peripheral blood, obtained from a patient treated with radiotherapy plus ipilimumab. The receptors originated from a human donor with non-small cell lung cancer that progressed on radiotherapy plus ipilimumab. The conserved cysteine and the conserved F or W are not part of the CDR3 here.

>TRBV11-2
ASSLGTGGREQY
>TRBV28
ASSLLGTSGKQETQY
>TRBV4-1
ASSQGRAEGNIQY
>TRBV11-1
ASSLGRYNEQF
>TRBV9
ASSAGSTYNEQF
>TRBV18
ASSPLAPSTDTQY
>TRBV18
ASSPGGGNQPQH
>TRBV6-5
ASSYTRYTDTQY
>TRBV6-6
ASSGRLAGNLNEQF
>TRBV19
ASSIPAGVNEQF
>TRBV2
ASSGQGFESYEQY
>TRBV15
ATGMPETLNTEAF
>TRBV7-9
ASSLGDSATDTQY
>TRBV30
AWSVGLGSYEQY
>TRBV7-6
ASSLGGIGTEAF
>TRBV6-1
ASRKDGHTFGYT
>TRBV11-3
ASTTQGSLAGELF
>TRBV7-2
ASSLARGGADTQY
>TRBV18
ASSPGTGYDEQY
>TRBV15
ATSRTGQGLNQPQH
>TRBV27
ASSSKGTVYT
>TRBV2
ASRRTGGRDTQY
>TRBV6-1
ASSRVSGGTDTQY
>TRBV5-1
ASSSVGQNTEAF
>TRBV9
ASSISGSYNEQF
>TRBV5-8
ASSVGQSFNQPQH
>TRBV5-4
ASSLSRDTGELF
>TRBV29-1
SVEFGFTEAF
>TRBV5-1
ASSLGQSTDTQY
>TRBV30
AWKGTGVETQY
>TRBV9
ASSVGPLGEKLF
>TRBV7-9
ASSSYREGEQF
>TRBV10-3
AIRGQLNFYEQY
>TRBV19
ASSIRDRGSQPQH
>TRBV6-5
ASSTTGGSAYGYT
>TRBV15
ATGLDTQY
>TRBV19
ASSAGGRSNQPQH
>TRBV6-5
ASSPGVAGGSEQF
>TRBV7-8
ASSLRDRGGTEAF
>TRBV9
ASSVGPAEAGEQY
>TRBV10-3
AISSKGGSRDEQY